This T cell receptor (beta chain) comes out of a study of T-cell memory formation after mild COVID-19. This clonotype was seen ten or more times. The germline V gene encodes CDR1 LGHDT and CDR2 YNNKEL (reference sequence). The CDR3 spans 13 residues. Trimming removed 6 bases from V and 7 bases from J; junction bases left unmatched: 6. TCRdb reprocessed the 5' RACE reads with MiXCR, giving one entry per CDR3 protein. The sample includes 580,000 or so distinct CDR3 sequences, 17% seen only once; the top ten take roughly 8.2%. Sequenced: PBMCs or a T cell subset sorted from them (not recorded which). The chain is built from TRBV3-1 and TRBJ2-1; 7 bases map to TRBD2. The sequence was obtained from an adult woman who had mild COVID-19 (a few samples of this study predate the infection). Cell type and time point are not known. The CDR3 DNA follows: TGTGCCAGCAGTCGACTAGCAGGGAATGAGCAGTTCTTC. This encodes CASSRLAGNEQFF.